This TCR beta chain was sequenced for a study of cytomegalovirus exposure and HLA in healthy donors. Researchers ran the PCR with 60 Vbeta and 13 Jbeta primers. Profiled with immunoSEQ multiplex PCR; TCRdb holds only in-frame clones, not every one. The table lists some 150,000 clones, around 80% of them singletons. CDR3 length: 15 residues. CDR1 is SNHLY, CDR2 FYNNEI, per germline. The V end lost 2 bases, the J end lost 8 bases, and 15 bases lay between the germline ends. This clone has just a few counts. This clonotype was obtained from a middle-aged woman in good health and CMV-seronegative. What was sequenced was PBMCs. The chain has TRBV2 and TRBJ1-4; a possible D gene is TRBD1 (6 bases). CDR3 amino acids: CASSELQGKVEKLFF. The CDR3 DNA reads as TGTGCCAGCAGTGAACTGCAGGGGAAGGTGGAAAAACTGTTTTTT.